The rows below give T cell receptor beta chains drawn from one sample of a study of cytomegalovirus exposure and HLA in healthy donors. Sequencing was performed with immunoSEQ multiplex PCR; in TCRdb, only in-frame clones are kept and a portion is missing. The table shows 160,000 or so clones, with approximately 80% occurring only once. What was sequenced was PBMCs. Receptors were obtained from a woman in her 30s in good health and CMV-seropositive. CDR3s include the opening cysteine and the closing phenylalanine or tryptophan. The D gene is left open where the match is weak. Size is stated for part of the rows, as once, few or many counts, or as a class when the clone is expanded.

cdr3_aa,cdr3_nt,v_call,clone_size,j_call,d_call
CASSLGLTDVSSYTF,TGTGCCAGCAGCTTGGGGCTAACAGACGTCAGTAGCTACACCTTC,TRBV5-4,.,TRBJ1-2,.
CASRIDRGHEQFF,TGTGCCAGCAGAATCGACAGGGGGCATGAGCAGTTCTTC,TRBV11-1,.,TRBJ2-1,TRBD1
CASSPLGSSYNSPLHF,TGTGCCAGCAGTCCCCTAGGGAGCTCCTATAATTCACCCCTCCACTTT,TRBV28,.,TRBJ1-6,.
CASSQGTGQGISGELFF,TGTGCCAGCAGCCAAGGAACGGGACAGGGGATTTCCGGGGAGCTGTTTTTT,TRBV14,few,TRBJ2-2,TRBD1
CASSPLADSNTGSYGYTF,TGTGCCAGCTCACCGCTGGCGGACAGTAATACGGGGTCCTATGGCTACACCTTC,TRBV18,.,TRBJ1-2,.
CSVRTETEAFF,TGCAGCGTCAGGACAGAGACTGAAGCTTTCTTT,TRBV29-1,.,TRBJ1-1,.
CASSEQGSGANVLTF,TGTGCCAGCAGCGAACAGGGGTCTGGGGCCAACGTCCTGACTTTC,TRBV13,.,TRBJ2-6,TRBD1
CASSERGGLNTQYF,TGCGCCAGCAGCGAGCGGGGTGGTCTAAATACGCAGTATTTT,TRBV4-3,.,TRBJ2-3,TRBD2
CASSDQGRETQYF,TGTGCCAGCAGTGATCAGGGTAGAGAGACCCAGTACTTC,TRBV27,.,TRBJ2-5,.
CASRPYRSYEQYF,TGTGCCAGCAGGCCCTACAGATCCTACGAGCAGTACTTC,TRBV7-9,.,TRBJ2-7,.
CASSLGFTGNYEQYF,TGCGCCAGCAGCTTAGGTTTTACAGGTAACTACGAGCAGTACTTC,TRBV5-1,.,TRBJ2-7,.
CASSQWTSGGIDTQYF,TGTGCCAGCAGCCAATGGACTAGCGGGGGGATCGATACGCAGTATTTT,TRBV4-2,.,TRBJ2-3,TRBD2
CASSQQGWTEAFF,TGTGCCAGCAGCCAACAGGGGTGGACTGAAGCTTTCTTT,TRBV7-2,few,TRBJ1-1,TRBD1
CASSPLGQEIYSNQPQHF,TGTGCCAGCAGCCCGCTTGGACAGGAGATATATAGCAATCAGCCCCAGCATTTT,TRBV7-2,.,TRBJ1-5,TRBD1
CASSLSDRDAFF,TGTGCCAGCAGTTTATCGGACAGGGATGCGTTCTTC,TRBV28,.,TRBJ2-1,TRBD1
CASTSSGGTDTQYF,TGTGCCAGCACCTCAAGCGGGGGCACAGATACGCAGTATTTT,TRBV7-2,few,TRBJ2-3,TRBD2
CASSFQTGQGEQYF,TGCGCCAGCAGCTTCCAAACAGGTCAGGGCGAGCAGTACTTC,TRBV5-1,.,TRBJ2-7,.